This note documents a single TCR beta chain sequence. What it binds is unknown. Arm-PCR of CDR3 regions with iRepertoire HTBI primers generated TCR beta libraries. Each CDR3 protein gets one entry after TCRdb re-called the multiplex PCR reads with MiXCR. The table lists approximately 300,000 distinct CDR3 sequences, 18% of them singletons. As to time point: newly diagnosed GD, antithyroid drugs for less than 3 months. The TCR library used RNA extracted from PBMCs. EDTA tubes collected around 8.7 milliliters of peripheral blood. The germline V gene encodes CDR1 SGHAT and CDR2 FQNNGV. V dropped 5 bases and J dropped 6 bases, with 13 bases sitting between them. The CDR3 runs to 13 residues. This record comes from a study of regulatory T cells in long-lasting Graves disease. Study outcomes and limitations: Persistent disease preferred TRBV28, TRBJ1-2 and TRBJ2-5; new disease, TRBV20-1 and TRBJ2-1. Graves' patients with persistent disease showed TCR diversity lower than patients newly diagnosed.

The sequenced sample was peripheral blood mononuclear cells (PBMCs), obtained at new diagnosis, from a patient treated with antithyroid drugs. The V gene is TRBV11-2, the J gene TRBJ1-1, with a weak D call TRBD1 (6 bases). The sequence derives from a female donor with Graves disease. The CDR3 DNA reads as TGTGCCAGCAGCCCCACCGGGACACCTGAAGCTTTCTTT. Translation: CASSPTGTPEAFF. The variable domain in full, with the rest retrieved from reference TRBV11-2 and TRBJ1-1, is EAGVAQSPRYKIIEKRQSVAFWCNPISGHATLYWYQQILGQGPKLLIQFQNNGVVDDSQLPKDRFSAERLKGVDSTLKIQPAKLEDSAVYLCASSPTGTPEAFFGQGTRLTVV.